Below, 25 T cell receptor beta chains from the same sample are listed, as sequenced in a study of T-cell memory formation after mild COVID-19. MiXCR was run by TCRdb on the 5' RACE reads, yielding one entry per CDR3 protein. Found here are about 150,000 distinct CDR3 sequences, under 30% of them singletons; the top ten hold roughly 24%. Sequencing was done on a sample of PBMCs or a T cell subset sorted from them (not recorded which). These receptors all come from an adult woman who had mild COVID-19 (a few samples of this study predate the infection). Cell type and time point are not known.

This clonotype was counted a few times. This rearrangement joins TRBV24-1 to TRBJ1-5; D is unclear. Trimming pared 8 bases from V and 5 bases from J, leaving 6 bases between. Germline V gene sequence: CDR1 KGHDR, CDR2 SFDVKD. This CDR3 region has 11 residues. The CDR3 DNA follows: TGTGCCACCACCGGGTATCAGCCCCAGCATTTT. Encoded protein: CATTGYQPQHF.

The rearrangement joins TRBV27 to TRBJ1-1; D gene unclear. CDR3 length equals 13 residues. The V end lost 2 bases, the J end lost 1 base, and 5 bases lay between the germline ends. The V gene's germline CDR1 is MNHEY and CDR2 SMNVEV (reference sequence). CDR3 bases: TGTGCCAGCAGTTTAATTCGGAACACTGAAGCTTTCTTT. Its protein product is CASSLIRNTEAFF.

This chain links TRBV15 with TRBJ1-1, with unresolved D. CDR1 LNHNV and CDR2 YYDKDF come from the germline V gene (reference sequence). V was trimmed by 1 base and J by 1 base, leaving 7 bases between them. The CDR3 is made up of 14 amino acids. In DNA form, the CDR3 reads TGTGCCACCAGCAGAGCCCTGGAGAACACTGAAGCTTTCTTT. It specifies CATSRALENTEAFF.

The chain has TRBV7-9 and TRBJ1-2; TRBD1 matches at 11 bases. In germline, CDR1 is SEHNR, CDR2 FQNEAQ (reference sequence). V lost 4 bases and J lost 0; bases outside the gene matches: 13. The CDR3 loop spans 19 amino acids. CDR3 coding DNA: TGTGCCAGCAGCTCCATTGATTGGGGACAGGGGGGAGCTAACTATGGCTACACCTTC. Translating gives CASSSIDWGQGGANYGYTF. Full variable domain (outside the CDR3, taken from reference TRBV7-9 and TRBJ1-2): DTGVSQNPRHKITKRGQNVTFRCDPISEHNRLYWYRQTLGQGPEFLTYFQNEAQLEKSRLLSDRFSAERPKGSFSTLEIQRTEQGDSAMYLCASSSIDWGQGGANYGYTFGSGTRLTVV.

This sequence joins TRBV4-1 and TRBJ1-1; D might be TRBD1 (6 bases). This CDR3 has 15 residues. Trimming left V 1 base short and J 2 bases short, with 11 bases between. CDR1 is MGHRA and CDR2 is YSYEKL in the germline V gene. The CDR3 DNA follows: TGCGCCAGCAGCCAAGTTCGGGGGGCCAACACTGAAGCTTTCTTT. It yields the protein CASSQVRGANTEAFF.

The rearrangement links TRBV27 to TRBJ2-7; D gene uncertain. The V and J ends lost 0 bases and 3 bases respectively, with 12 bases between them. CDR1 MNHEY and CDR2 SMNVEV come from the germline V gene (reference sequence). The CDR3 has 15 residues. CDR3 nucleotide sequence: TGTGCCAGCAGTTTATCTGGGGTACCCCTCTACGAGCAGTACTTC. It codes for CASSLSGVPLYEQYF.

Only a few counts were recorded for this clonotype. The chain is built from TRBV4-3 and TRBJ2-1; D may be TRBD2 (5 bases). Germline loops: CDR1 LGHNA, CDR2 YSLEER. This CDR3 has 15 residues. The V gene lost 0 bases and the J gene lost 4 bases, with 10 bases spanning the gap. The CDR3 spells CASSQDQSGYNEQFF. The CDR3 DNA reads TGCGCCAGCAGCCAAGATCAGAGCGGTTACAATGAGCAGTTCTTC.

This clonotype was observed a handful of times. The chain links TRBV10-3 to TRBJ2-3; 9 bases line up with TRBD2. CDR1 is ENHRY, CDR2 SYGVKD, per germline. The CDR3 contains 17 residues. J gave up 2 bases and V 0 bases, and 6 bases lay outside the gene matches. The CDR3 reads CAISESGLAGFTDTQYF. The CDR3 DNA is TGTGCCATCAGTGAGTCGGGACTAGCAGGTTTCACAGATACGCAGTATTTT.

This clonotype occurred a few times. The chain recombines TRBV9 with TRBJ2-7, with 8 bases matching TRBD2. J lost 9 bases, V lost 4 bases, and 12 bases had no gene match. Germline CDR1 SGDLS, CDR2 YYNGEE. The CDR3 runs 14 residues. CDR3 nucleotide sequence: TGTGCCAGCAGCCCCGGGGGGGTCACGAAGGGGCAGTACTTC. Residues: CASSPGGVTKGQYF. Complete variable domain (other parts from reference TRBV9 and TRBJ2-7): DSGVTQTPKHLITATGQRVTLRCSPRSGDLSVYWYQQSLDQGLQFLIQYYNGEERAKGNILERFSAQQFPDLHSELNLSSLELGDSALYFCASSPGGVTKGQYFGPGTRLTVT.

The chain uses TRBV9 and TRBJ2-7; 8 bases match TRBD2. V lost 3 bases, J lost 2 bases, and 7 bases stayed unmatched. The CDR3 consists of 15 residues. Germline CDR1 is SGDLS and CDR2 is YYNGEE. CDR3 region: CASSESGGPAYEQYF. DNA for the CDR3: TGTGCCAGCAGCGAAAGCGGGGGCCCCGCCTACGAGCAGTACTTC.

This clonotype was seen only a few times. The gene calls are TRBV29-1 and TRBJ1-1; D is possibly TRBD1 (5 bases). Germline V gene data show CDR1 as SQVTM and CDR2 as ANQGSEA. The CDR3 runs to 11 residues. Trimming removed 6 bases at V and 6 bases at J, with 11 bases between. CDR3 DNA: TGCAGCGTCCAGGGAAGTCCTGAAGCTTTCTTT. This codes for CSVQGSPEAFF.

V gene TRBV15 combines with J gene TRBJ1-5; D is unresolved. V lost 0 bases and J 5 bases, leaving 17 bases between the germline ends. Per the germline V gene, CDR1 is LNHNV and CDR2 is YYDKDF (reference sequence). The CDR3 spans 17 residues. In DNA, the CDR3 is TGTGCCACCAGCAGAGATCCAGACGTCATCCCATATCAGCCCCAGCATTTT. Its translation is CATSRDPDVIPYQPQHF. The whole variable domain, remainder taken from reference TRBV15 and TRBJ1-5, is DAMVIQNPRYQVTQFGKPVTLSCSQTLNHNVMYWYQQKSSQAPKLLFHYYDKDFNNEADTPDNFQSRRPNTSFCFLDIRSPGLGDTAMYLCATSRDPDVIPYQPQHFGDGTRLSIL.

The gene calls are TRBV30 and TRBJ2-1; tentative D call: TRBD2 (6 bases). The V end lost 2 bases, the J end lost 2 bases, and 10 bases lay between the germline ends. Germline V lookup: CDR1 GTSNPN, CDR2 SVGIG (reference sequence). The CDR3 runs 14 residues. CDR3 protein: CAWSYRRAYNEQFF. In nucleotides, the CDR3 is TGTGCCTGGAGTTACAGGAGGGCCTACAATGAGCAGTTCTTC.

This clonotype was recorded a few times. CDR3 amino acids: CASSIAGAEPGKQFF. Written as DNA, the CDR3 is TGTGCCAGCAGTATAGCGGGAGCTGAACCGGGAAAGCAGTTCTTC. The rearrangement links TRBV6-2 or TRBV6-3 to TRBJ2-1, with TRBD2 matching over 9 bases. CDR1 and CDR2 from the germline V gene are MNHEY and SVGEGT. Losses at the gene ends were 5 bases for V and 11 bases for J; bases not matched to a gene: 13. The CDR3 is made up of 15 amino acids.

The rearrangement uses TRBV5-1 and TRBJ1-1; the D gene is possibly TRBD1 (6 bases). Trimming removed 4 bases from V and 12 bases from J, with 13 bases in between. Germline V CDR1 and CDR2: SGHRS, YFSETQ. The CDR3 consists of 11 residues. The CDR3: CASSEGTWTFF. The CDR3 DNA follows: TGCGCCAGCAGCGAAGGGACATGGACTTTCTTT.

The V call is TRBV7-9, the J call TRBJ2-3, with TRBD2 matching 7 bases. V lost 5 bases and J lost 2; bases outside the gene matches: 10. The CDR3 contains 16 residues. Germline lookup yields CDR1 SEHNR and CDR2 FQNEAQ (reference sequence). The CDR3 spells CASSIPRDYLTDTQYF. Here the CDR3 DNA reads TGTGCCAGCAGCATACCTCGGGACTACCTCACAGATACGCAGTATTTT.

V and J are TRBV13 and TRBJ1-1; D unclear. V lost 1 base and J lost 4, with 19 bases in between. The V gene's germline CDR1 is PRHDT and CDR2 FYEKMQ (reference sequence). The CDR3 contains 17 residues. The chain's CDR3 is CASSLVAPAGELTEAFF. CDR3 nucleotides: TGTGCCAGCAGCTTAGTAGCCCCTGCCGGGGAACTCACTGAAGCTTTCTTT.

The chain's CDR3 is CASSLSGQGADYGYTF. DNA for the CDR3: TGTGCCAGCAGCTTATCGGGACAGGGGGCAGACTATGGCTACACCTTC. The chain is built from TRBV7-9 and TRBJ1-2; 12 bases agree with TRBD1. The CDR3 is 16 amino acids. With 2 bases clipped from V and 3 bases from J, the junction kept 4 bases outside the gene matches. CDR1 and CDR2 (germline): SEHNR, FQNEAQ (reference sequence).

The CDR3 sequence is CATMGGTKPYEQYF. In DNA, the CDR3 is TGTGCCACCATGGGAGGGACCAAGCCCTACGAGCAGTACTTC. The chain carries TRBV2 and TRBJ2-7; 7 nucleotides align to TRBD2. Germline CDR1 reads SNHLY; CDR2 reads FYNNEI. V shed 10 bases and J 2 bases; nucleotides not matched to a gene: 11. CDR3 length: 14 residues.

The rearrangement joins TRBV9 to TRBJ2-1, with unresolved D. The CDR3 sequence is 13 residues long. Per germline, CDR1 SGDLS and CDR2 YYNGEE. The V and J ends lost 0 bases and 5 bases respectively, with 6 bases between them. CDR3 residues: CASSVDTDNEQFF. The CDR3 DNA reads TGTGCCAGCAGCGTAGATACGGACAATGAGCAGTTCTTC. The variable domain in full, completed from reference TRBV9 and TRBJ2-1, reads DSGVTQTPKHLITATGQRVTLRCSPRSGDLSVYWYQQSLDQGLQFLIQYYNGEERAKGNILERFSAQQFPDLHSELNLSSLELGDSALYFCASSVDTDNEQFFGPGTRLTVL.

This chain joins TRBV2 and TRBJ1-1; D is unresolved. With 10 bases removed from V and 7 bases from J, the gap between germline ends came to 10 bases. The CDR3 loop spans 10 amino acids. Per the germline V gene, CDR1 is SNHLY and CDR2 is FYNNEI. The CDR3 region has the DNA TGTGCCACCACGACTTTTGAAGCTTTCTTT. As protein: CATTTFEAFF.

This clonotype was observed a few times. The chain is built from TRBV9 and TRBJ2-5, with 8 bases matching TRBD1. The germline gives CDR1 SGDLS, CDR2 YYNGEE. Unmatched junction bases numbered 9, after V lost 4 bases and J lost 4 bases. The CDR3 sequence is 15 residues long. CDR3: CASSLDRDRPETQYF. CDR3 in DNA: TGTGCCAGCAGCCTGGACAGGGATCGTCCAGAGACCCAGTACTTC.

V gene TRBV5-1 combines with J gene TRBJ1-1, with no clear D. The germline V and J ends were trimmed by 9 bases and 1 base, with 10 bases remaining between them. The CDR3 has 12 amino acids. From germline, CDR1 is SGHRS and CDR2 YFSETQ. Here the CDR3 DNA reads TGCGCCACCTCGTACGGGAACACTGAAGCTTTCTTT. This sequence encodes CATSYGNTEAFF. Full variable domain (outside the CDR3, taken from reference TRBV5-1 and TRBJ1-1): KAGVTQTPRYLIKTRGQQVTLSCSPISGHRSVSWYQQTPGQGLQFLFEYFSETQRNKGNFPGRFSGRQFSNSRSEMNVSTLELGDSALYLCATSYGNTEAFFGQGTRLTVV.

The chain uses TRBV7-9 and TRBJ1-1; 11 bases align to TRBD1. Per germline, CDR1 SEHNR and CDR2 FQNEAQ (reference sequence). The CDR3 consists of 16 residues. The ends lost 5 bases at V and 5 bases at J; junction bases unmatched: 10. CDR3 region: CASSTSDRGRRTEAFF. DNA for the CDR3: TGTGCCAGCAGCACTTCGGACAGGGGGCGGAGAACTGAAGCTTTCTTT.

The chain joins TRBV7-3 to TRBJ1-1; 8 nucleotides agree with TRBD1. The trim removed 5 bases at V and 3 bases at J, leaving 5 bases unmatched. The CDR3 is 14 residues long. Per germline, CDR1 SGHTA and CDR2 FQGTGA. The CDR3 nucleotides are TGTGCCAGCAGCCAGACAGGGGTGGACACTGAAGCTTTCTTT. Translated: CASSQTGVDTEAFF.